This entry lists 24 T cell receptor beta chains sequenced from one sample in a study of blood T cell repertoires in COVID-19 (dated by TCRdb to the early 2020s). Preparation of the library involved the immunoSEQ multiplex PCR assay. TCRdb stores this immuneACCESS table with in-frame sequences only. Part of the clones is absent; in the studies checked, under half of the shortfall reflects unresolved V genes, and no reason is known for the rest. The sample profile shows a few hundred thousand clones; about 90% of them were found once. The ten biggest clones cover roughly 14% of the sample. The material sequenced was PBMCs or T cells enriched from blood (not recorded which). Every receptor here comes from a woman aged 45-65 years with acute COVID-19.

The J gene is TRBJ1-5, the V gene TRBV19; D ambiguous. The CDR3 extends over 14 amino acids. CDR1 is LNHDA, CDR2 SQIVND, per germline (reference sequence). V lost 9 bases to trimming and J lost 0 bases, with 12 bases between them. The CDR3 DNA sequence: TGTGCCAGACATCTGGGAGATAGCAATCAGCCCCAGCATTTT. It encodes CARHLGDSNQPQHF. Combining the CDR3 with reference TRBV19 and TRBJ1-5 gives the whole variable domain DGGITQSPKYLFRKEGQNVTLSCEQNLNHDAMYWYRQDPGQGLRLIYYSQIVNDFQKGDIAEGYSVSREKKESFPLTVTSAQKNPTAFYLCARHLGDSNQPQHFGDGTRLSIL.

The chain uses TRBV6-5 and TRBJ1-2; tentatively, D is TRBD1 (5 bases). CDR3 length: 14 residues. The V gene lost 0 bases and the J gene lost 7 bases, with 12 bases spanning the gap. In germline, CDR1 is MNHEY, CDR2 SVGAGI. CDR3 loop: CASSYSGGVGGYTF. CDR3 nucleotide sequence: TGTGCCAGCAGTTACTCGGGGGGGGTCGGTGGCTACACCTTC.

This clone was picked up one time. The rearrangement links TRBV7-3 to TRBJ1-1, with TRBD1 matching over 7 bases. V was clipped by 0 bases and J by 3 bases; unmatched bases: 4. Germline V gene sequence: CDR1 SGHTA, CDR2 FQGTGA. The CDR3 runs to 15 residues. CDR3 nucleotides: TGTGCCAGCAGCTTAACGTCAGGGGGGTACACTGAAGCTTTCTTT. Translating it yields CASSLTSGGYTEAFF.

The V and J genes are TRBV27 and TRBJ1-1, with 10 bases that match TRBD1. Germline loops: CDR1 MNHEY, CDR2 SMNVEV (reference sequence). The CDR3 has 14 residues. The trim removed 5 bases at V and 8 bases at J, leaving 8 bases unmatched. The CDR3 sequence: CASSLQTGGFEAFF. The CDR3 region has the DNA TGTGCCAGCAGTCTTCAGACAGGGGGCTTCGAAGCTTTCTTT.

The V and J genes are TRBV3-1 (or the pseudogene TRBV3-2) and TRBJ1-1, with 8 bases that match TRBD1. Trimming at V came to 3 bases and at J to 6 bases, leaving 6 bases not matched to a gene. Germline-derived CDR1 and CDR2 are LGHDT and YNNKEL (reference sequence). The CDR3 has 14 amino acids. The CDR3 here is CASSHSDRASEAFF. The DNA of the CDR3 is TGTGCCAGCAGCCACTCGGACAGGGCATCTGAAGCTTTCTTT.

V is TRBV5-4 and J is TRBJ2-7; 16 bases match TRBD2. Trimming took 3 bases from V and 9 from J; bases not matched to a gene: 9. CDR3 length: 16 amino acids. CDR1 is SGHNT, CDR2 YYREEE, per germline (reference sequence). The CDR3 DNA reads as TGTGCCAGCAGCTGGGGGACTAGCGGGAGGGAAAGCGTGCAGTACTTC. Protein product: CASSWGTSGRESVQYF. The whole variable domain, remainder taken from reference TRBV5-4 and TRBJ2-7, is ETGVTQSPTHLIKTRGQQVTLRCSSQSGHNTVSWYQQALGQGPQFIFQYYREEENGRGNFPPRFSGLQFPNYSSELNVNALELDDSALYLCASSWGTSGRESVQYFGPGTRLTVT.

This clone was seen a single time. This chain joins TRBV19 and TRBJ2-1; 14 positions match TRBD2. The CDR3 loop spans 16 amino acids. From germline, CDR1 is LNHDA and CDR2 SQIVND (reference sequence). V lost 7 bases, J lost 4 bases, and 6 bases stayed unmatched. CDR3 protein: CASNPRLAGGYNEQFF. Written as DNA, the CDR3 is TGTGCCAGTAACCCCCGACTAGCGGGAGGGTACAATGAGCAGTTCTTC.

This rearrangement joins TRBV28 to TRBJ2-2; D gene unclear. The CDR3 loop spans 16 amino acids. V gave up 6 bases and J gave up 0 bases, with 14 bases separating them. Per germline, CDR1 MDHEN and CDR2 SYDVKM. Here the CDR3 DNA reads TGTGCCAGCAGGTCTGGGCTTATCGCGAACACCGGGGAGCTGTTTTTT. It specifies CASRSGLIANTGELFF.

The chain recombines TRBV28 with TRBJ2-5; D ambiguous. This CDR3 contains 13 residues. The germline V gene encodes CDR1 MDHEN and CDR2 SYDVKM. Trimming took 5 bases from V and 5 from J, leaving 12 bases between them. As DNA, the CDR3 is TGTGCCAGCAGTCCCGGGTCCCGGGAGACCCAGTACTTC. It codes for CASSPGSRETQYF. The full variable domain, in which reference TRBV28 and TRBJ2-5 provide the parts outside the CDR3, is DVKVTQSSRYLVKRTGEKVFLECVQDMDHENMFWYRQDPGLGLRLIYFSYDVKMKEKGDIPEGYSVSREKKERFSLILESASTNQTSMYLCASSPGSRETQYFGPGTRLLVL.

The chain is built from TRBV28 and TRBJ2-7, with TRBD1 matching 7 bases. Losses at the gene ends were 3 bases for V and 2 bases for J; bases not matched to a gene: 1. Germline loops: CDR1 MDHEN, CDR2 SYDVKM. The CDR3 is made up of 13 amino acids. The CDR3 here is CASSFQGAYEQYF. The CDR3 coding sequence is TGTGCCAGCAGTTTCCAGGGGGCCTACGAGCAGTACTTC.

This chain joins TRBV9 and TRBJ1-3; 9 nucleotides align to TRBD1. V shed 4 bases and J 4 bases; nucleotides not matched to a gene: 6. Germline lookup yields CDR1 SGDLS and CDR2 YYNGEE. The CDR3 loop spans 15 amino acids. The CDR3 spells CASSLQGTGGNTIYF. The DNA of the CDR3 is TGTGCCAGCAGCTTACAGGGGACAGGGGGAAACACCATATATTTT. Full variable domain (outside the CDR3, taken from reference TRBV9 and TRBJ1-3): DSGVTQTPKHLITATGQRVTLRCSPRSGDLSVYWYQQSLDQGLQFLIQYYNGEERAKGNILERFSAQQFPDLHSELNLSSLELGDSALYFCASSLQGTGGNTIYFGEGSWLTVV.

The chain links TRBV19 to TRBJ2-7, with a tentative D call TRBD1 (5 bases). V was shortened by 6 bases and J by 6 bases, with 18 bases between the two germline ends. The length of the CDR3 is 14 residues. In germline, CDR1 is LNHDA, CDR2 SQIVND (reference sequence). The DNA of the CDR3 is TGTGCCAGTAGCCTCGCAGGGTCTTCGGGCGAGCAGTACTTC. As protein: CASSLAGSSGEQYF. The variable domain in full, with the rest retrieved from reference TRBV19 and TRBJ2-7, is DGGITQSPKYLFRKEGQNVTLSCEQNLNHDAMYWYRQDPGQGLRLIYYSQIVNDFQKGDIAEGYSVSREKKESFPLTVTSAQKNPTAFYLCASSLAGSSGEQYFGPGTRLTVT.

The V and J genes are TRBV7-2 and TRBJ2-2; 7 bases are a match to TRBD2. The CDR3 loop spans 14 amino acids. V shed 5 bases and J 8 bases; nucleotides not matched to a gene: 8. CDR1 is SGHTA, CDR2 FQGNSA, per germline. This chain's CDR3 is CASSVLRETGELFF. In DNA form, the CDR3 reads TGTGCCAGCAGCGTCCTGCGGGAGACGGGGGAGCTGTTTTTT.

The CDR3 sequence: CASSLGLTGSAFF. CDR3 nucleotides: TGTGCCAGCAGCTTAGGCCTGACAGGGAGTGCTTTCTTT. The V gene is TRBV11-2, the J gene TRBJ1-1; 7 nucleotides match TRBD1. The V and J ends lost 1 base and 11 bases, in that order; junction bases with no gene match: 7. Germline loops: CDR1 SGHAT, CDR2 FQNNGV. The CDR3 is made up of 13 amino acids.

This clone has just one count. The rearrangement uses TRBV3-1 (or the pseudogene TRBV3-2) and TRBJ2-3; TRBD2 matches 8 bases. Germline CDR1 reads LGHDT; CDR2 reads YNNKEL (reference sequence). The CDR3 covers 16 residues. J was trimmed by 3 bases and V by 4 bases; bases with no gene match: 9. CDR3 sequence: CASSPLSAGGTDTQYF. The CDR3 DNA follows: TGTGCCAGCAGCCCTCTCTCTGCGGGAGGAACAGATACGCAGTATTTT.

This chain uses TRBV6-5 with TRBJ1-1; D call uncertain. The ends were cut back, 3 bases at V and 1 base at J, with 6 bases in the middle. This CDR3 is 13 amino acids long. Germline lookup yields CDR1 MNHEY and CDR2 SVGAGI. The CDR3 sequence: CASSYFSNTEAFF. The CDR3 region has the DNA TGTGCCAGCAGTTATTTCTCGAACACTGAAGCTTTCTTT.

The chain recombines TRBV19 with TRBJ2-7; possible D gene TRBD1, 6 bases. Trimming stripped 5 bases from V and 7 bases from J, with 12 bases between. This CDR3 is built from 12 residues. From germline, CDR1 is LNHDA and CDR2 SQIVND (reference sequence). The CDR3 loop reads CASSYRVGEQYF. CDR3 nucleotides: TGTGCCAGTAGTTACAGGGTAGGAGAGCAGTACTTC.

V gene TRBV5-1 combines with J gene TRBJ2-5; 7 nucleotides match TRBD2. V lost 0 bases and J lost 5; bases outside the gene matches: 10. Per germline, CDR1 SGHRS and CDR2 YFSETQ. CDR3 length: 16 residues. The CDR3 nucleotides are TGCGCCAGCAGCTTGGCCTCTACGGGAGGCTTGGAGACCCAGTACTTC. It specifies CASSLASTGGLETQYF.

V usage is TRBV19 and J usage is TRBJ2-6, with no clear D. CDR1 is LNHDA and CDR2 is SQIVND in the germline V gene (reference sequence). Between the trimmed V and J ends, which lost 5 bases and 0 bases, there was a span of 5 bases. CDR3 size: 14 residues. As DNA, the CDR3 is TGTGCCAGTAGTGAGTACTCTGGGGCCAACGTCCTGACTTTC. Translation: CASSEYSGANVLTF. The variable domain in full, completed from reference TRBV19 and TRBJ2-6, reads DGGITQSPKYLFRKEGQNVTLSCEQNLNHDAMYWYRQDPGQGLRLIYYSQIVNDFQKGDIAEGYSVSREKKESFPLTVTSAQKNPTAFYLCASSEYSGANVLTFGAGSRLTVL.

There are a few counts of this clone. The chain uses TRBV6-4 and TRBJ2-3; weak D call: TRBD2 (6 bases). Germline CDR1 MRHNA, CDR2 SNTAGT. The CDR3 length is 16 residues. V shed 3 bases and J shed 4 bases, with 17 bases lying between them. The CDR3 DNA reads TGTGCCAGCAGTGATAGGGTCGGGAGTGGCGCAGATACGCAGTATTTT. This translates into CASSDRVGSGADTQYF.

The chain recombines TRBV7-7 with TRBJ2-5; 8 positions match TRBD1. The CDR3 spans 14 residues. The V segment lost 3 bases and the J segment 6 bases; nucleotides outside the gene matches: 6. Germline CDR1 and CDR2: SSHAT and FNYEAQ (reference sequence). The CDR3 here is CASSFTGGSQTQYF. DNA for the CDR3: TGTGCCAGCAGCTTTACAGGGGGAAGCCAGACCCAGTACTTC.

The rearrangement joins TRBV2 to TRBJ2-3, with 9 positions matching TRBD2. This CDR3 is built from 17 residues. CDR1 SNHLY and CDR2 FYNNEI come from the germline V gene. J lost 11 bases, V lost 6 bases, and 21 bases had no gene match. CDR3 sequence: CASRLTGILAGTLEQYF. The CDR3 DNA reads as TGTGCCAGCAGGTTAACAGGTATCCTAGCGGGGACCCTTGAGCAGTATTTT. The whole variable domain, filled in from reference TRBV2 and TRBJ2-3, reads EPEVTQTPSHQVTQMGQEVILRCVPISNHLYFYWYRQILGQKVEFLVSFYNNEISEKSEIFDDQFSVERPDGSNFTLKIRSTKLEDSAMYFCASRLTGILAGTLEQYFGPGTRLTVL.

This sequence joins TRBV11-3 and TRBJ2-3, with no clear D. V was cut by 4 bases and J by 2 bases, with 19 bases left in between. Germline-derived CDR1 and CDR2 are SGHNT and YENEEA. This CDR3 is built from 17 residues. The CDR3 here is CASSSSFRGKDTDTQYF. In nucleotides, the CDR3 is TGTGCCAGCAGCTCCTCCTTTCGCGGAAAAGACACAGATACGCAGTATTTT.

This chain connects TRBV1 to TRBJ2-7; the table's D call TRBD1 went unverified against the DNA. TRBV1 constitutes a pseudogene. CDR3 length: 17 amino acids. The DNA for the CDR3 is TGCACCAGCAGCCAAGACCACACGACAGAACAGGTCAACGAGCAGTACTTC. As protein: CTSSQDHTTEQVNEQYF.